The T cell receptor (beta chain) under discussion was sequenced for a study of blood T cell repertoires in COVID-19. Some clones are missing from TCRdb's copy, which holds only in-frame ones; the method was immunoSEQ multiplex PCR. The data show some 54,000 clones, around 83% seen once. In this sample, this clone turned up many times. The CDR3 is 13 residues long. Germline-derived CDR1 and CDR2 are MDHEN and SYDVKM. The V end lost 2 bases, the J end lost 7 bases, and 11 bases lay between the germline ends. The V and J genes are TRBV28 and TRBJ1-1; D unresolved. The sequencing input was peripheral blood. This receptor was obtained from a woman in her fifties or sixties with acute or convalescent COVID-19. The chain's CDR3 is CASSLVSRGEAFF. DNA for the CDR3: TGTGCCAGCAGTTTAGTTAGCCGGGGTGAAGCTTTCTTT.